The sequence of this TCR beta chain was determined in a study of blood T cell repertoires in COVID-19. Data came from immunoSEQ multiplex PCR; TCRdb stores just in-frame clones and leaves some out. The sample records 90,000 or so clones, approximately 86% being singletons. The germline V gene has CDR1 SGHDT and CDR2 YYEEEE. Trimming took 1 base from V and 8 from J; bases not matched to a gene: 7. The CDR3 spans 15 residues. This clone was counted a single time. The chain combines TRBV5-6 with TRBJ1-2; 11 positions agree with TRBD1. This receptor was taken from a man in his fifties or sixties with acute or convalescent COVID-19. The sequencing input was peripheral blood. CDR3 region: CASSLYGQGAQGYTF. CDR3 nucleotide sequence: TGTGCCAGCAGCTTGTATGGACAGGGGGCGCAAGGCTACACCTTC.